A selection of T cell receptor beta chains follows, all from one sample in a study of T cell repertoires in cytomegalovirus infection. Using its own MiXCR run on the reads, TCRdb lists one record per CDR3 protein. The sample comprises about a million distinct CDR3 sequences, around a third of which are singletons, and over 13% rests with the top ten. These receptors' targets are unknown. The sample in question was cultured CD8+ T cells from PBMCs, obtained from culture after CMV antigen stimulation. These receptors were taken from a human donor in good health (CMV status not recorded). Some clones in this sample may be carry-over from other donors' samples. The CDR3 runs from the conserved cysteine through the conserved F or W. The D gene is left open where the match is weak. Rows give clone size only sometimes, using once, few, many, or a class for an expanded clone.

clone_size,d_call,j_call,v_call,cdr3_nt,cdr3_aa
-,TRBD2,TRBJ2-1,TRBV7-6,TGTGCCAGCAGCCCGCGGGGGGCCGGCTACAATGAGCAGTTCTTC,CASSPRGAGYNEQFF
-,-,TRBJ2-1,TRBV7-6,TGTGCCAGCAGCTTAAGGGAGCTCTCTCCCGAATACTACAATGAGCAGTTCTTC,CASSLRELSPEYYNEQFF
-,TRBD1,TRBJ2-1,TRBV12-3/TRBV12-4,TGTGCCAGCAGTTTAGGCTCTCCGGACAGGGGTACGTTCTTC,CASSLGSPDRGTFF
-,-,TRBJ1-6,TRBV12-3/TRBV12-4,TGTGCCAGCGGCTACCGGGGGGCAGGCCATTCACCCCTCCACTTT,CASGYRGAGHSPLHF
-,-,TRBJ1-1,TRBV4-1,TGCGCCAGCAGCCTCGAGACAGTACTGAACACTGAAGCTTTCTTT,CASSLETVLNTEAFF
few,-,TRBJ1-1,TRBV7-6,TGTGCCAGCAGCTTAGAACGGGGGGTGGACACTGAAGCTTTCTTT,CASSLERGVDTEAFF
-,-,TRBJ1-1,TRBV6-2/TRBV6-3,TGTGCCAGCAGAACAGGTCTCCGGAACACTGAAGCTTTCTTT,CASRTGLRNTEAFF
many,TRBD1,TRBJ2-3,TRBV6-2/TRBV6-3,TGTGCCAGCAGTCCAGGACAGGGTTATGCAGATACGCAGTATTTT,CASSPGQGYADTQYF
few,-,TRBJ1-2,TRBV6-5,TGTGCCAGCAGTTACAACATCGGACGAGGTATAACAACCTCTAGCTATGGCTACACCTTC,CASSYNIGRGITTSSYGYTF
-,TRBD1,TRBJ1-1,TRBV6-5,TGTGCCAGCAGTTACCAAGGGACAGCCGAACTAGGGGACACTGAAGCTTTCTTT,CASSYQGTAELGDTEAFF
many,TRBD1,TRBJ2-2,TRBV7-6,TGTGCCAGCGGCAGTGGGACAGGGGGCTTCGGGGAGCTGTTTTTT,CASGSGTGGFGELFF
-,TRBD1,TRBJ1-1,TRBV12-3/TRBV12-4,TGTACCAGCAGTAGTACCGGGACAGGGGAGCGAGGAGCTTTCTTT,CTSSSTGTGERGAFF
-,-,TRBJ2-2,TRBV7-6,TGTGCCAGCAGCTTAGAATTGGTAGGGAGCACCGGGGAGCTGTTTTTT,CASSLELVGSTGELFF
-,-,TRBJ2-3,TRBV6-2/TRBV6-3,TGTGCCAGCAGTTACTCGGTGACGAAAGGTTCCAAGGATACGCAGTATTTT,CASSYSVTKGSKDTQYF
-,TRBD1,TRBJ2-7,TRBV7-9,TGTGCCAGCAGCCCTACCCCGGGACAGGACTCCTACGAGCAGTACTTC,CASSPTPGQDSYEQYF
few,TRBD1,TRBJ2-1,TRBV27,TGTGCCAGCAGTTTAATCGGCGGACAGGACCCATACAATGAGCAGTTCTTC,CASSLIGGQDPYNEQFF
many,TRBD2,TRBJ2-1,TRBV12-3/TRBV12-4,TGTGCCAGCAGTTGGACTAGCGGGGGAGACAATGAGCAGTTCTTC,CASSWTSGGDNEQFF
few,-,TRBJ1-5,TRBV15,TGTGCCACCAGCACTACTGACAGGAAAAGCGATCAGCCCCAGCATTTT,CATSTTDRKSDQPQHF
-,-,TRBJ2-7,TRBV6-5,TGTGCCAGCAGTTTACAGGGCCAGCCTCCAGGCGAGCAGTACTTC,CASSLQGQPPGEQYF
-,-,TRBJ2-1,TRBV4-3,TGCGCCAGCAGCCAGGATGACGGATACAATGAGCAGTTCTTC,CASSQDDGYNEQFF
once,-,TRBJ1-5,TRBV5-3,TGTGCCAGCACCTTGACAACCACGAGAATCCAGCCCCAGCATTTT,CASTLTTTRIQPQHF
-,-,TRBJ2-3,TRBV12-3/TRBV12-4,TGTGCCAGCAGTCCTAGGGACCGAAACACAGATACGCAGTATTTT,CASSPRDRNTDTQYF
-,-,TRBJ2-2,TRBV6-2/TRBV6-3,TGTGCCAGCTGTTATTGGCCGCTCGGCGGGGAGCTGTTTTTT,CASCYWPLGGELFF
-,-,TRBJ1-2,TRBV27,TGTGCCAGCAGTTCCCCCCAATCTGGGCAGTATGGCTACACCTTC,CASSSPQSGQYGYTF
-,-,TRBJ2-2,TRBV19,TGTGCCAGTAGCCTTCAGGGATTCAGCGGGGAGCTGTTTTTT,CASSLQGFSGELFF
-,-,TRBJ2-2,TRBV12-3/TRBV12-4,TGTGCCAGCAGTTTAATGGTGACAGGTGGCACCGGGGAGCTGTTTTTT,CASSLMVTGGTGELFF
few,TRBD2,TRBJ2-1,TRBV2,TGTGCCAGCAGCGAAGTAGAACTAGCGGCCTCGGGTGAGCAGTTCTTC,CASSEVELAASGEQFF
few,-,TRBJ1-1,TRBV7-6,TGTGCCAGCAGCTTAAAGATCACTGAAGCTTTCTTT,CASSLKITEAFF
many,-,TRBJ2-3,TRBV6-1,TGTGCCAGCAGGCCGGGCCCCGGCGCAGATACGCAGTATTTT,CASRPGPGADTQYF
few,-,TRBJ2-3,TRBV12-3/TRBV12-4,TGTGCCAGCTTCTCGGGCCTTCTTAGCACAGATACGCAGTATTTT,CASFSGLLSTDTQYF
-,-,TRBJ1-5,TRBV27,TGTGCCAGCAGTTTATTTTGGACAGTACAAAATCAGCCCCAGCATTTT,CASSLFWTVQNQPQHF
-,TRBD2,TRBJ2-1,TRBV4-2,TGTGCCAACAGCCAAGAGTGGGGGGGAAGTAATGAGCAGTTCTTC,CANSQEWGGSNEQFF
-,-,TRBJ1-6,TRBV28,TGTGCCAGCAACATTTGGGGTTCACCCCTCCACTTT,CASNIWGSPLHF
few,TRBD1,TRBJ1-2,TRBV28,TGTGCCAGCAGTCCAGCCTTACAGGGGGCTCGAGGCTACACCTTC,CASSPALQGARGYTF
-,TRBD1,TRBJ2-7,TRBV7-6,TGTGCCAGCAGCCCGAGGGGGCGAGGCGAGCAGTACTTC,CASSPRGRGEQYF
many,TRBD1,TRBJ1-2,TRBV7-8,TGTGCCAGCAGCTTTGGGACAGGGGACGGCTACACCTTC,CASSFGTGDGYTF
few,-,TRBJ2-2,TRBV29-1,TGCAGCGTGAGGGACACCGGGGAGCTGTTTTTT,CSVRDTGELFF
-,TRBD1,TRBJ2-1,TRBV11-2,TGTGCCAGCAGGACCCGGGACAGACGGGTCAATGAGCAGTTCTTC,CASRTRDRRVNEQFF
few,-,TRBJ2-1,TRBV11-3,TGTGCCAGCAGCACCCGGGAGAACGAGCAGTTCTTC,CASSTRENEQFF
-,-,TRBJ1-6,TRBV19,TGTGCCAGTGGATATGCCCTGGGTTCACCCCTCCACTTT,CASGYALGSPLHF
once,-,TRBJ1-1,TRBV12-3/TRBV12-4,TGTGCCAGCAGTTTTGCGGCAGGGAGGACTGAAGCTTTCTTT,CASSFAAGRTEAFF
-,-,TRBJ1-1,TRBV4-3,TGCGCCAGCAGCCAAGAACTGGGGGCAAAGACTGAAGCTTTCTTT,CASSQELGAKTEAFF
few,-,TRBJ2-1,TRBV25-1,TGTGCCAGCAGTGAATGGTCAGCGACCTACAATGAGCAGTTCTTC,CASSEWSATYNEQFF
-,-,TRBJ2-3,TRBV19,TGTGCCAGTAGTATAGAGATTAGCTCAGATACGCAGTATTTT,CASSIEISSDTQYF
few,-,TRBJ1-2,TRBV14,TGTGCCAGCAGCCAAGATGATACCCGGGACACTTACTATGGCTACACCTTC,CASSQDDTRDTYYGYTF
-,TRBD2,TRBJ2-7,TRBV29-1,TGCAGCGTTAGGACGGGGACTAGCGGGGGGGACGAGCAGTACTTC,CSVRTGTSGGDEQYF
-,-,TRBJ1-5,TRBV5-1,TGCGCCAGCAGCCCCGACCAAAGCAGGGGTCAGCCCCAGCATTTT,CASSPDQSRGQPQHF
many,TRBD1,TRBJ1-6,TRBV7-2,TGTGCCAGCAGCTTAGGGTGGGACAGGGCCTATAATTCACCCCTCCACTTT,CASSLGWDRAYNSPLHF
-,-,TRBJ2-5,TRBV12-5,TGTGCTAGTGGTCCATCCAAGGGACAACAAGAGACCCAGTACTTC,CASGPSKGQQETQYF
-,TRBD2,TRBJ2-1,TRBV4-1,TGCGCCAGCACCCTCCGGGCTAGCGGGGGCTACTACAATGAGCAGTTCTTC,CASTLRASGGYYNEQFF
many,TRBD1,TRBJ2-2,TRBV19,TGTGCCAGCGACAGGGGCGAGAACACCGGGGAGCTGTTTTTT,CASDRGENTGELFF
few,TRBD1,TRBJ1-3,TRBV7-8,TGTGCCAGCAGCGCTTTTCGGACAGGGAGGGGAAACACCATATATTTT,CASSAFRTGRGNTIYF
few,-,TRBJ2-5,TRBV4-1,TGTGCCAGCAGCCAAGATGGGCAGGGGGGAGAGACCCAGTACTTC,CASSQDGQGGETQYF
-,TRBD1,TRBJ1-5,TRBV20-1,TGCAGTGCTTCAGGACAGGCGAGGATTGCGCCCCAGCATTTT,CSASGQARIAPQHF
-,-,TRBJ2-5,TRBV11-2,TGTGCCAGCCACGGGCCGGGGGGCGTGAGGGAGACCCAGTACTTC,CASHGPGGVRETQYF
many,-,TRBJ2-3,TRBV7-6,TGTGCCAGCAGCTCCAGACTAACCCGCACAGATACGCAGTATTTT,CASSSRLTRTDTQYF